The 30 T cell receptor beta chains given below trace back to one sample, sequenced in a study of blood T cells in healthy people across ages. Next came a second PCR, run for about 7 to 12 cycles, which used a sample-barcoded 5' primer along with a J-beta primer mix. TCRdb re-analysed the 5' RACE reads in MiXCR, keeping a single row per CDR3 protein. The sample contains about 930,000 distinct CDR3 sequences, about 29% of which appear only once. The same sample was also studied in work on T cells of mothers and their children.

The specimen sequenced was blood. Receptor source: a woman in her thirties or forties in good health.

The rearrangement links TRBV24-1 to TRBJ2-4, with D possibly matching TRBD1 (6 bases). The germline CDR1 and CDR2 sequences are KGHDR and SFDVKD. Trimming shortened V by 2 bases and J by 10 bases, and 14 bases separated the two germline ends. This CDR3 contains 14 residues. CDR3: CATSDSGQGPIQYF. DNA for the CDR3: TGTGCCACCAGTGATTCAGGCCAGGGGCCGATTCAGTACTTC.

V and J are TRBV7-2 and TRBJ2-1, with no clear D. This CDR3 comprises 15 residues. V lost 6 bases to trimming and J lost 5 bases, with 17 bases between them. Germline V gives CDR1 SGHTA, CDR2 FQGNSA. The CDR3 loop is CASRAGRNLNNEQFF. CDR3 DNA sequence: TGTGCCAGCAGGGCTGGACGAAACCTGAACAATGAGCAGTTCTTC.

V gene TRBV7-9 combines with J gene TRBJ1-2; D gene ambiguous. Trimming pared 5 bases from V and 5 bases from J, leaving 21 bases between. This CDR3 is built from 16 residues. The germline V gene has CDR1 SEHNR and CDR2 FQNEAQ (reference sequence). The CDR3 sequence is CASSRSGQMFGYGYTF. The CDR3 nucleotides are TGTGCCAGCAGCCGCAGCGGGCAGATGTTTGGGTATGGCTACACCTTC. Supplemented by reference TRBV7-9 and TRBJ1-2, the full variable domain reads DTGVSQNPRHKITKRGQNVTFRCDPISEHNRLYWYRQTLGQGPEFLTYFQNEAQLEKSRLLSDRFSAERPKGSFSTLEIQRTEQGDSAMYLCASSRSGQMFGYGYTFGSGTRLTVV.

J is TRBJ2-1 and V is TRBV9, with D perhaps TRBD1 (6 bases). Trimming stripped 3 bases from V and 9 bases from J, with 13 bases between. This CDR3 comprises 13 residues. Germline V gene sequence: CDR1 SGDLS, CDR2 YYNGEE. The CDR3, as DNA: TGTGCCAGCAGCGCCCACCCAGGGGTTGAGCAGTTCTTC. Amino acid sequence: CASSAHPGVEQFF.

This chain connects TRBV2 to TRBJ2-1; D remains unclear. V lost 7 bases and J 7 bases, leaving 11 bases between the germline ends. The germline V gene encodes CDR1 SNHLY and CDR2 FYNNEI. The CDR3 spans 12 residues. The CDR3 reads CASTPLPNEQFF. As DNA, the CDR3 is TGTGCCAGCACCCCCCTACCGAATGAGCAGTTCTTC.

The J gene is TRBJ2-1, the V gene TRBV25-1; D is perhaps TRBD2 (6 bases). Germline V lookup: CDR1 MGHDK, CDR2 SYGVNS. Trimming shortened V by 8 bases and J by 7 bases, and 24 bases separated the two germline ends. The CDR3 covers 16 residues. The CDR3: CASLDAGPRPANEQFF. CDR3 nucleotide sequence: TGTGCCAGCCTAGACGCGGGGCCCCGGCCAGCTAATGAGCAGTTCTTC.

This clonotype has a handful of counts. The chain employs TRBV10-3 and TRBJ1-1; TRBD1 matches at 8 bases. Germline CDR1 ENHRY, CDR2 SYGVKD. The CDR3 is 12 residues long. Here the CDR3 reads CAGGTGNTEAFF. The CDR3 DNA reads as TGTGCAGGGGGGACAGGGAACACTGAAGCTTTCTTT.

The chain uses TRBV28 and TRBJ2-7, with D perhaps matching TRBD2 (6 bases). Trimming removed 1 base from V and 4 bases from J, with 14 bases in between. This CDR3 is built from 15 residues. Germline V gene data show CDR1 as MDHEN and CDR2 as SYDVKM. This CDR3 is CASSLSGEALYEQYF. The CDR3 coding sequence is TGTGCCAGCAGTTTATCGGGGGAGGCTCTTTACGAGCAGTACTTC. Filled out from reference TRBV28 and TRBJ2-7, the complete variable domain reads DVKVTQSSRYLVKRTGEKVFLECVQDMDHENMFWYRQDPGLGLRLIYFSYDVKMKEKGDIPEGYSVSREKKERFSLILESASTNQTSMYLCASSLSGEALYEQYFGPGTRLTVT.

The chain has TRBV20-1 and TRBJ2-3; D unclear. The CDR3 sequence is 11 residues long. V was clipped by 1 base and J by 6 bases, with 5 bases between them. Germline loops: CDR1 DFQATT, CDR2 SNEGSKA (reference sequence). CDR3 loop: CSARAGDTQYF. The CDR3 region has the DNA TGCAGTGCTAGAGCGGGCGATACGCAGTATTTT.

This clonotype was counted many times. The rearrangement uses TRBV7-2 and TRBJ2-3; 10 bases align to TRBD2. The CDR3 extends over 14 amino acids. The germline V gene encodes CDR1 SGHTA and CDR2 FQGNSA. Trimming at V came to 5 bases and at J to 5 bases, leaving 4 bases not matched to a gene. CDR3 region: CASSTGLARDTQYF. CDR3 DNA sequence: TGTGCCAGCAGCACGGGACTAGCGAGAGATACGCAGTATTTT. The full variable domain, its missing parts supplied by reference TRBV7-2 and TRBJ2-3, is GAGVSQSPSNKVTEKGKDVELRCDPISGHTALYWYRQSLGQGLEFLIYFQGNSAPDKSGLPSDRFSAERTGGSVSTLTIQRTQQEDSAVYLCASSTGLARDTQYFGPGTRLTVL.

A few counts support this clonotype. V and J are TRBV29-1 and TRBJ1-3; D is perhaps TRBD1 (6 bases). This CDR3 spans 14 amino acids. Germline assignment: CDR1 SQVTM and CDR2 ANQGSEA. Trimming left V 1 base short and J 2 bases short, with 9 bases between. DNA of the CDR3: TGCAGCGTTGAAGTCCAGGGGACTGGAAACACCATATATTTT. Residues: CSVEVQGTGNTIYF.

A remark on this clonotype: A much larger clone is a single base away; this may be a read error. This chain links TRBV28 with TRBJ2-5, with a weak D call TRBD2 (5 bases). The J call may be incorrect, as the DNA end agrees better with TRBJ2-7. This CDR3 region has 14 residues. The V gene's germline CDR1 is MDHEN and CDR2 SYDVKM. In DNA form, the CDR3 reads TGTGCCGGCAGTTTGCGGGCGGAGCACTACGAGCAGTACTTC. This sequence encodes CAGSLRAEHYEQYF.

There are many counts of this clonotype. This rearrangement joins TRBV5-1 to TRBJ2-6; 7 positions agree with TRBD2. Per the germline V gene, CDR1 is SGHRS and CDR2 is YFSETQ. V shed 4 bases and J 4 bases; nucleotides not matched to a gene: 2. The CDR3 has 14 residues. The CDR3 is CASSPREGANVLTF. For the CDR3, the DNA is TGCGCCAGCAGCCCGCGGGAGGGGGCCAACGTCCTGACTTTC.

V usage is TRBV2 and J usage is TRBJ1-2; 7 bases line up with TRBD1. Germline-derived CDR1 and CDR2 are SNHLY and FYNNEI. Trimming took 8 bases from V and 4 from J; bases not matched to a gene: 22. The CDR3 has 18 amino acids. The CDR3, as DNA: TGTGCCAGCGTCCTCGAAACGGGACAGCCCTCTCTTGGCTATGGCTACACCTTC. This encodes CASVLETGQPSLGYGYTF.

Comment on this clonotype: This may stem from a read error, because a much larger clone lies one nucleotide away. The CDR3: CSAIPLAGVSYEQFF. The CDR3 coding sequence is TGCAGTGCTATCCCACTAGCGGGGGTATCCTACGAGCAGTTCTTC. J is TRBJ2-1 and V is TRBV20-1; 11 bases map to TRBD2. The CDR3 covers 15 residues. V dropped 4 bases and J dropped 10; count of bases not matched to a gene: 12. Germline loops: CDR1 DFQATT, CDR2 SNEGSKA (reference sequence).

The CDR3 loop reads CASSLRRTGGVEETQYF. The CDR3 region has the DNA TGTGCCAGCAGCTTAAGGAGGACAGGGGGCGTTGAAGAGACCCAGTACTTC. The V and J genes are TRBV7-6 and TRBJ2-7, with TRBD1 matching over 11 bases. The DNA end favors TRBJ2-5, so the J call may be wrong. Germline lookup yields CDR1 SGHVS and CDR2 FNYEAQ. The CDR3 has 17 amino acids.

This chain connects TRBV12-3 or TRBV12-4 to TRBJ2-6; D is unclear. The CDR3 consists of 17 residues. V was trimmed by 6 bases and J by 0 bases, leaving 15 bases between them. The CDR3 loop is CASRHTEVASGANVLTF. CDR3 in DNA: TGTGCCAGCAGACATACCGAGGTGGCCTCTGGGGCCAACGTCCTGACTTTC.

This clonotype was seen more than once but under ten times. The CDR3 DNA sequence: TGTGCCAGCAGTTTATTCGGAGGGCTGGGAGGCACCGGGGAGCTGTTTTTT. The encoded protein is CASSLFGGLGGTGELFF. The chain combines TRBV27 with TRBJ2-2, with D tentatively TRBD2 (6 bases). From germline, CDR1 is MNHEY and CDR2 SMNVEV (reference sequence). This CDR3 comprises 17 residues. Trimming left V 1 base short and J 4 bases short, with 16 bases between.

V usage is TRBV20-1 and J usage is TRBJ1-1; 11 bases are a match to TRBD1. This CDR3 is 15 amino acids long. V lost 4 bases and J lost 2; bases outside the gene matches: 6. Germline V lookup: CDR1 DFQATT, CDR2 SNEGSKA (reference sequence). The chain's CDR3 is CSATRTGGTNTEAFF. CDR3 bases: TGCAGTGCTACCCGGACAGGGGGCACCAACACTGAAGCTTTCTTT.

V is TRBV29-1 and J is TRBJ2-1; D tentatively reads TRBD1 or TRBD2 (5 bases each). The CDR3 covers 12 residues. Trimming cost V 8 bases and J 10 bases, with 18 bases left between them. CDR1 SQVTM and CDR2 ANQGSEA come from the germline V gene. The CDR3 protein is CSSGSGAQEQFF. As DNA, the CDR3 is TGCAGCTCGGGGTCCGGGGCCCAAGAGCAGTTCTTC.

At least ten counts were recorded for this clonotype. The rearrangement uses TRBV28 and TRBJ2-7; 9 positions agree with TRBD2. V lost 5 bases to trimming and J lost 0 bases; unmatched junction nucleotides: 5. The CDR3 extends over 15 amino acids. In germline, CDR1 is MDHEN, CDR2 SYDVKM. The CDR3 loop is CASSGTSGFSYEQYF. CDR3 DNA sequence: TGTGCCAGCAGTGGTACTAGCGGGTTCTCCTACGAGCAGTACTTC.

This clonotype was seen only a few times. The rearrangement uses TRBV4-1 and TRBJ1-2, with a tentative D call TRBD1 (5 bases). Germline V gives CDR1 MGHRA, CDR2 YSYEKL. This CDR3 spans 14 amino acids. The V end lost 1 base, the J end lost 7 bases, and 13 bases lay between the germline ends. The CDR3 DNA follows: TGCGCCAGCAGCCAAGCAGGGTACAGTGGTGGCTACACCTTC. It yields the protein CASSQAGYSGGYTF.

In its sample, this clonotype was seen many times. The chain is built from TRBV4-1 and TRBJ2-5, with 7 bases fitting TRBD2. Germline CDR1 reads MGHRA; CDR2 reads YSYEKL. The trim removed 0 bases at V and 5 bases at J, leaving 9 bases unmatched. CDR3 length equals 16 residues. The CDR3 loop reads CASSQEAGFMGETQYF. In DNA form, the CDR3 reads TGCGCCAGCAGCCAAGAAGCGGGGTTTATGGGGGAGACCCAGTACTTC.

This clonotype was seen a few times. The chain uses TRBV6-5 and TRBJ1-1; D remains unclear. Trimming shortened V by 9 bases and J by 1 base, and 9 bases separated the two germline ends. This CDR3 spans 12 amino acids. The germline V gene has CDR1 MNHEY and CDR2 SVGAGI. The CDR3: CASGRPNTEAFF. Here the CDR3 DNA reads TGTGCCAGTGGACGGCCGAACACTGAAGCTTTCTTT.

This clonotype was seen a handful of times. This chain links TRBV28 with TRBJ1-4; D remains unclear. The CDR3 contains 17 residues. The V gene's germline CDR1 is MDHEN and CDR2 SYDVKM. Deletions cut 6 bases from V and 0 bases from J, with 17 bases between. The DNA for the CDR3 is TGTGCCAGCAGCGCCAGTGGGGTTGTAGCAACTAATGAAAAACTGTTTTTT. It encodes CASSASGVVATNEKLFF.

Points on this clonotype: It may be a read error: a sequence one base away is much more abundant. The rearrangement links TRBV7-3 to TRBJ2-1; weak D call: TRBD2 (5 bases). Looked up from germline, CDR1 is SGHTA and CDR2 is FQGTGA. This CDR3 region has 15 residues. The CDR3 DNA follows: TGTGCCAGCAGCTCTCCGGGGAGCTCCTACGATGAGCAGTTCTTC. Residues: CASSSPGSSYDEQFF.

V gene TRBV12-3 or TRBV12-4 combines with J gene TRBJ1-2; D remains unclear. The V end lost 6 bases, the J end lost 2 bases, and 7 bases lay between the germline ends. This CDR3 is built from 12 residues. The CDR3 DNA sequence: TGTGCCAGCAGGATCGGAAACTATGGCTACACCTTC. Protein: CASRIGNYGYTF.

Turning to this clonotype: Just one base apart from a much larger clone, this may be a read error. This rearrangement joins TRBV20-1 to TRBJ2-7, with D hard to call. The CDR3 totals 17 residues. Germline V gene lookup returns CDR1 DFQATT and CDR2 SNEGSKA (reference sequence). The CDR3 here is CSAGDRFAGPYSYEQYF. The CDR3 region has the DNA TGCAGTGCTGGAGATCGGTTCGCCGGGCCGTACTCCTACGAGCAGTACTTC.

This clonotype was recorded many times. The J gene is TRBJ2-7, the V gene TRBV5-1; D call uncertain. The CDR3 length is 14 residues. V lost 5 bases, J lost 1 base, and 13 bases lay in between. CDR1 is SGHRS and CDR2 is YFSETQ in the germline V gene. The CDR3 protein is CASSREGPSYEQYF. The CDR3 region has the DNA TGCGCCAGCAGTAGGGAAGGGCCATCCTACGAGCAGTACTTC.

This clonotype was counted a few times. V usage is TRBV20-1 and J usage is TRBJ2-1; 7 nucleotides agree with TRBD2. CDR3 length: 14 amino acids. CDR1 DFQATT and CDR2 SNEGSKA come from the germline V gene (reference sequence). The junction had 11 bases not matched to a gene; V was cut back by 6 bases and J by 6 bases. CDR3 sequence: CSAQRGASGNEQFF. The DNA for the CDR3 is TGCAGTGCCCAAAGAGGGGCTAGCGGCAATGAGCAGTTCTTC.